This T cell receptor (beta chain) was recorded in a study of blood T cells in healthy people across ages. Overall study results and limits: More naive CD4+ cells and higher diversity were found in long-lived than in aged donors. Underestimates were what the diversity estimates from one million T cells were considered to be.

Primed by a sample-barcoded 5' primer and a J-beta primer mix, a second PCR proceeded for roughly 7 to 12 cycles. TCRdb processed the 5' RACE reads anew with MiXCR; each CDR3 protein has one entry. The sample shows about 830,000 distinct CDR3 sequences, about 62% of them seen only once. Points on this clonotype: Its specificity is unknown.

The germline CDR1 and CDR2 sequences are SGHRS and YFSETQ. The CDR3 totals 15 residues. Trimming removed 3 bases at V and 4 bases at J, with 16 bases between. This receptor was obtained from a man aged 30 to 39 in good health. Sequencing was done on a sample of blood. This chain joins TRBV5-1 and TRBJ1-2; TRBD1 is a possible D gene (6 bases). CDR3: CASSSEAGVGYGYTF. CDR3 DNA sequence: TGCGCCAGCAGCTCCGAGGCAGGGGTGGGCTATGGCTACACCTTC.